Here is one TCR beta chain with its context. These data come from a study of blood T cell repertoires in COVID-19. Whole-study context: PBMCs, B-cell-depleted T cells, or T cells provided the cDNA or gDNA that made up the material.

The CDR3 has 14 residues. The V gene's germline CDR1 is LNHDA and CDR2 SQIVND (reference sequence). V lost 6 bases and J lost 3; bases outside the gene matches: 4. Authors' analysis steps: Estimated nucleated cell counts came from reference gene primer amplification. Clones were read by immunoSEQ multiplex PCR, and TCRdb kept only the in-frame ones, dropping some. The V and J calls and the clone size are those of that table, but D and trimming were determined from the DNA. The data hold over 200,000 clones, with approximately 80% observed a single time. The chain links TRBV19 to TRBJ2-2; 7 bases fit TRBD2. The sequenced sample was peripheral blood. This TCR was sampled from a woman over 75 with COVID-19, enrolled during active disease. This CDR3 is CASRVGGDTGELFF. The CDR3 nucleotides read TGTGCCAGTAGAGTGGGAGGGGACACCGGGGAGCTGTTTTTT.